Listed here are 12 T cell receptor beta chains from one sample, sequenced in a study of identical twins. TCRdb ran MiXCR on the 5' RACE reads and lists one entry per CDR3 protein. The sample lists roughly 1,500,000 distinct CDR3 sequences; less than 40% were seen once. Sequencing used cord blood. Source of these receptors: a newborn girl in good health.

Concerning this clonotype: Given a much more abundant clone one base away, this may be a read error. J is TRBJ1-2 and V is TRBV24-1, with D hard to call. The CDR3 has 11 amino acids. The germline V gene has CDR1 KGHDR and CDR2 SFDVKD. The CDR3 reads CAASDGRGYTF. The CDR3 region has the DNA TGTGCCGCCAGTGATGGAAGGGGCTACACCTTC.

The V gene is TRBV27, the J gene TRBJ2-1, with D perhaps assigned TRBD1 or TRBD2 (6 bases each). The CDR3 covers 13 residues. Trimming cost V 3 bases and J 9 bases, with 12 bases left between them. Per germline, CDR1 MNHEY and CDR2 SMNVEV (reference sequence). This CDR3 is CASSFNREVEQFF. The CDR3 DNA reads TGTGCCAGCAGTTTTAACAGGGAGGTTGAGCAGTTCTTC.

The V call is TRBV5-1, the J call TRBJ2-1; TRBD1 or TRBD2 may be the D gene (6 bases each). Trimming removed 4 bases from V and 7 bases from J, with 18 bases in between. Germline values: CDR1 SGHRS, CDR2 YFSETQ. The CDR3 consists of 15 residues. CDR3 bases: TGCGCCAGCAGCCCCGGGGGCCTAGGGAGGAATGAGCAGTTCTTC. Its protein is CASSPGGLGRNEQFF. The whole variable domain, filled in from reference TRBV5-1 and TRBJ2-1, reads KAGVTQTPRYLIKTRGQQVTLSCSPISGHRSVSWYQQTPGQGLQFLFEYFSETQRNKGNFPGRFSGRQFSNSRSEMNVSTLELGDSALYLCASSPGGLGRNEQFFGPGTRLTVL.

This clonotype was recorded a few times. The V gene is TRBV12-3 or TRBV12-4, the J gene TRBJ1-4, with D uncertain. V was shortened by 2 bases and J by 13 bases, with 26 bases between the two germline ends. CDR3 length equals 17 residues. CDR3 protein: CASSLRNPSTTFLGLFF. CDR3 DNA: TGTGCCAGCAGTTTAAGGAACCCATCCACGACCTTCTTGGGACTGTTTTTT.

This clonotype was seen more than once but under ten times. The chain recombines TRBV7-9 with TRBJ1-2; the D is unclear. In germline, CDR1 is SEHNR, CDR2 FQNEAQ (reference sequence). V lost 6 bases to trimming and J lost 4 bases, with 15 bases between them. CDR3 size: 14 residues. The chain's CDR3 is CASRNKGVPYGYTF. The DNA for the CDR3 is TGTGCCAGCAGAAATAAGGGTGTTCCCTATGGCTACACCTTC.

This chain's CDR3 is CASSQGTEGKLFF. CDR3 coding DNA: TGTGCCAGCAGCCAAGGAACAGAGGGAAAACTGTTTTTT. The J gene is TRBJ1-4, the V gene TRBV3-1; the D is unclear. This CDR3 is 13 amino acids long. Germline V gene lookup returns CDR1 LGHDT and CDR2 YNNKEL (reference sequence). Trimming removed 1 base from V and 10 bases from J, with 10 bases in between.

This clonotype was observed at least ten times. The chain joins TRBV27 to TRBJ2-1; D unclear. Germline V gives CDR1 MNHEY, CDR2 SMNVEV (reference sequence). V was pared by 2 bases and J by 5 bases, with 10 bases between. There are 14 residues in the CDR3. CDR3 region: CASSLTAQHNEQFF. CDR3 DNA: TGTGCCAGCAGTTTAACGGCCCAACACAATGAGCAGTTCTTC.

In its sample, this clonotype was seen many times. This chain links TRBV6-5 with TRBJ2-5, with a possible D match to TRBD1 (6 bases). The germline gives CDR1 MNHEY, CDR2 SVGAGI. Between the trimmed V and J ends, which lost 5 bases and 5 bases, there was a span of 12 bases. The CDR3 is 13 residues long. This chain's CDR3 is CASSPQGEETQYF. The DNA of the CDR3 is TGTGCCAGCAGTCCACAGGGAGAGGAGACCCAGTACTTC.

This clonotype showed up just a few times. The genes are TRBV2 and TRBJ2-4; D gene uncertain. Trimming cost V 4 bases and J 0 bases, with 16 bases left between them. CDR3 length: 17 residues. Germline lookup yields CDR1 SNHLY and CDR2 FYNNEI. Written as DNA, the CDR3 is TGTGCCAGCAGTGCAGTGTGGAGATTCCTAGCCAAAAACATTCAGTACTTC. Translating it yields CASSAVWRFLAKNIQYF.

The gene calls are TRBV5-1 and TRBJ2-5, with 8 bases aligning to TRBD2. The V segment lost 2 bases and the J segment 7 bases; nucleotides outside the gene matches: 10. The CDR3 covers 15 residues. Germline values: CDR1 SGHRS, CDR2 YFSETQ. CDR3 sequence: CASSLVSGEYGTQYF. The CDR3 DNA reads as TGCGCCAGCAGCTTAGTTAGCGGGGAGTATGGGACCCAGTACTTC.

The rearrangement uses TRBV20-1 and TRBJ1-5; no reliable D call. Per germline, CDR1 DFQATT and CDR2 SNEGSKA (reference sequence). The V and J ends lost 0 bases and 3 bases respectively, with 18 bases between them. The CDR3 totals 17 residues. CDR3 sequence reads: CSAREVAGGGFNQPQHF. CDR3 bases: TGCAGTGCTAGAGAGGTGGCAGGAGGAGGATTCAATCAGCCCCAGCATTTT.

The V gene is TRBV25-1, the J gene TRBJ1-4; D is uncertain. Per the germline V gene, CDR1 is MGHDK and CDR2 is SYGVNS. V lost 4 bases to trimming and J lost 8 bases, with 17 bases between them. This CDR3 contains 15 residues. CDR3 in amino acids: CASSVGRGFGEKLFF. CDR3 DNA sequence: TGTGCCAGCAGTGTCGGCCGGGGTTTTGGGGAAAAACTGTTTTTT.